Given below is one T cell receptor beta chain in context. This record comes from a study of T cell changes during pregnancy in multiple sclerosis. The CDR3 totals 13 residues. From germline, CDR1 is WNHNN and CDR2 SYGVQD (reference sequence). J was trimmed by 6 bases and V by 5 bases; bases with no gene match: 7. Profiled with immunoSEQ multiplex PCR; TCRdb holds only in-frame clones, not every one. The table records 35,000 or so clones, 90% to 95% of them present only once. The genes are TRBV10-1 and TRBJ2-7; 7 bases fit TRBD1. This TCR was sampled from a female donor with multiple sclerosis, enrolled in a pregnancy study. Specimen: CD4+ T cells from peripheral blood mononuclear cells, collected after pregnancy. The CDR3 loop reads CASSLDRVSEQYF. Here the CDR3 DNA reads TGCGCCAGCAGTCTAGACAGGGTCAGCGAGCAGTACTTC.